These 17 T cell receptor beta chains originate from one sample sequenced in a study of T and B cells in COVID-19 patients. TRB rearrangements were amplified by multiplex PCR with BIOMED2 TRB-A/B primers. TCRdb passed the multiplex PCR reads through MiXCR, listing each CDR3 protein once. The table records several thousand distinct CDR3 sequences, 20% to 30% of them present only once. Each TRB amplification used roughly 250-550 ng of genomic DNA from blood. Material: blood. All receptors come from a human donor with active COVID-19.

This clonotype appeared a single time. The chain combines TRBV27 with TRBJ1-1; 11 nucleotides agree with TRBD1. Per germline, CDR1 MNHEY and CDR2 SMNVEV (reference sequence). With V trimmed by 4 bases and J by 2 bases, 9 bases remained unmatched. CDR3 length: 17 amino acids. CDR3 DNA: TGTGCCAGCAGTTCACTCGGACAGGGGGCCAAAAACACTGAAGCTTTCTTT. Translation: CASSSLGQGAKNTEAFF.

The V and J genes are TRBV20-1 and TRBJ2-2; possibly TRBD1 for D (6 bases). Germline-derived CDR1 and CDR2 are DFQATT and SNEGSKA (reference sequence). V lost 4 bases to trimming and J lost 3 bases, with 12 bases between them. The CDR3 covers 14 residues. The CDR3 sequence is CSAIRGSHTGELFF. As DNA, the CDR3 is TGCAGTGCTATTAGGGGGTCGCACACCGGGGAGCTGTTTTTT.

This clonotype was recorded a few times. The chain combines TRBV12-3 or TRBV12-4 with TRBJ2-7, with 7 bases matching TRBD2. J gave up 2 bases and V 1 base, and 8 bases lay outside the gene matches. The CDR3 runs to 16 residues. The CDR3 DNA reads as TGTGCCAGCAGTTTAGGGGAGGGACGACGGACCTACGAGCAGTACTTC. Amino acids: CASSLGEGRRTYEQYF.

CDR3 bases: TGTGCCACCAGTGACGCCGGACAGGGGAAGATAAGAGGCTACACCTTC. Translated, it gives CATSDAGQGKIRGYTF. The chain links TRBV24-1 to TRBJ1-2; 9 nucleotides align to TRBD1. This CDR3 is 16 amino acids long. The V gene end was trimmed by 4 bases and the J gene end by 8 bases; junction bases not matched to a gene: 13. Germline assignment: CDR1 KGHDR and CDR2 SFDVKD.

The chain uses TRBV5-6 and TRBJ1-5; weak D call: TRBD1 (6 bases). The CDR3 runs 13 residues. Per the germline V gene, CDR1 is SGHDT and CDR2 is YYEEEE. Trimming left V 1 base short and J 6 bases short, with 8 bases between. DNA for the CDR3: TGTGCCAGCAGCTTGTGGGGGGCTCAGCCCCAGCATTTT. Amino acids: CASSLWGAQPQHF.

This clonotype was seen more than once but under ten times. CDR3 nucleotides: TGTGCCAGCAGTTTCACTAGGACTCTTACTAAGGGAGCTTTCTTT. Translated: CASSFTRTLTKGAFF. J is TRBJ1-1 and V is TRBV6-2 or TRBV6-3; D not resolved. Germline loops: CDR1 MNHEY, CDR2 SVGEGT. The CDR3 totals 15 residues. V lost 4 bases and J 10 bases, leaving 22 bases between the germline ends.

Sample share makes this clonotype medium-sized (0.01 to 0.1%). This rearrangement joins TRBV29-1 to TRBJ2-1; 9 bases map to TRBD2. The germline CDR1 and CDR2 sequences are SQVTM and ANQGSEA. There are 16 residues in the CDR3. V dropped 5 bases and J dropped 7; count of bases not matched to a gene: 15. CDR3 amino acids: CSVSGASGKQGNEQFF. DNA of the CDR3: TGCAGCGTTTCGGGGGCTAGCGGGAAACAAGGGAATGAGCAGTTCTTC.

This clonotype was found a few times. The chain links TRBV13 to TRBJ2-1; 9 bases align to TRBD2. Trimming removed 2 bases from V and 3 bases from J; junction bases left unmatched: 20. Germline V gene lookup returns CDR1 PRHDT and CDR2 FYEKMQ (reference sequence). This CDR3 has 21 residues. Here the CDR3 reads CASSLKGPGGTGTSFYNEQFF. The CDR3 nucleotides read TGTGCCAGCAGCTTAAAGGGACCAGGAGGTACCGGGACTAGCTTCTACAATGAGCAGTTCTTC.

By share, this clonotype counts as medium-sized (0.01 to 0.1%). The chain recombines TRBV29-1 with TRBJ1-2; D is undetermined. V was shortened by 4 bases and J by 1 base, with 10 bases between the two germline ends. The CDR3 consists of 13 residues. The germline V gene encodes CDR1 SQVTM and CDR2 ANQGSEA. The CDR3 reads CSVGPLNNYGYTF. CDR3 nucleotides: TGCAGCGTTGGACCGCTCAATAACTATGGCTACACCTTC.

The sample holds a few counts of this clonotype. V usage is TRBV6-2 or TRBV6-3 and J usage is TRBJ1-5; possible D gene TRBD1, 5 bases. V lost 6 bases and J 5 bases, leaving 11 bases between the germline ends. CDR1 and CDR2 (germline): MNHEY, SVGEGT. CDR3 length equals 13 residues. CDR3 amino acids: CASRNSGDQPQHF. The CDR3 region has the DNA TGTGCCAGCAGGAATTCGGGGGATCAGCCCCAGCATTTT.

By frequency in the sample, this clonotype is medium-sized. The V and J genes are TRBV27 and TRBJ2-3; 11 nucleotides align to TRBD2. The CDR3 runs to 16 residues. Germline values: CDR1 MNHEY, CDR2 SMNVEV (reference sequence). The V gene end was trimmed by 4 bases and the J gene end by 1 base; junction bases not matched to a gene: 4. DNA for the CDR3: TGTGCCAGCAGTTCGTGGGGACTAGCGGGCACAGATACGCAGTATTTT. As protein: CASSSWGLAGTDTQYF.

Note on this clonotype: At one of its ends the junction is not consistent with the germline gene, which may arise from a read error. This chain uses TRBV20-1 with TRBJ2-1; 12 bases line up with TRBD2. The germline V gene encodes CDR1 DFQATT and CDR2 SNEGSKA (reference sequence). The CDR3 has 17 residues. DNA of the CDR3: TGCAGCGCTAACTCCGGGACTAGCGGGTTTGCATACAATGAGCAGTTCTTC. Translating it yields CSANSGTSGFAYNEQFF.

V usage is TRBV14 and J usage is TRBJ2-7; D possibly corresponds to TRBD1 (6 bases). With 1 base removed from V and 2 bases from J, the gap between germline ends came to 21 bases. In germline, CDR1 is SGHDN, CDR2 FVKESK. This CDR3 spans 18 amino acids. The CDR3 loop is CASSQGGGRMRNTYEQYF. As DNA, the CDR3 is TGTGCCAGCAGCCAAGGAGGGGGAAGAATGAGAAACACCTACGAGCAGTACTTC.

The chain combines TRBV7-6 with TRBJ2-5, with 8 bases matching TRBD2. After removal of 3 bases from V and 5 bases from J, the junction contained 11 bases not matched to a gene. This CDR3 has 16 amino acids. Germline-derived CDR1 and CDR2 are SGHVS and FNYEAQ. CDR3 nucleotide sequence: TGTGCCAGCAGCTTGCTGGAGGCGCGGGGGGTCGAGACCCAGTACTTC. Its protein product is CASSLLEARGVETQYF.

The chain has TRBV7-6 and TRBJ1-2; D uncertain. CDR1 is SGHVS and CDR2 is FNYEAQ in the germline V gene. The CDR3 consists of 11 residues. V lost 4 bases, J lost 5 bases, and 5 bases lay in between. The CDR3 nucleotides are TGTGCCAGCAGCTCAGAGTATGGCTACACCTTC. Its protein product is CASSSEYGYTF.

This clonotype is medium-sized in the sample. The chain is built from TRBV30 and TRBJ2-1; D remains unclear. Trimming shortened V by 5 bases and J by 5 bases, and 7 bases separated the two germline ends. There are 11 residues in the CDR3. Germline loops: CDR1 GTSNPN, CDR2 SVGIG (reference sequence). The CDR3 DNA follows: TGTGCCTGGTCTCGGAACAATGAGCAGTTCTTC. Translation: CAWSRNNEQFF. The complete variable domain, with remaining parts taken from reference TRBV30 and TRBJ2-1, reads SQTIHQWPATLVQPVGSPLSLECTVEGTSNPNLYWYRQAAGRGLQLLFYSVGIGQISSEVPQNLSASRPQDRQFILSSKKLLLSDSGFYLCAWSRNNEQFFGPGTRLTVL.

This clonotype is labeled as medium-sized (0.01 to 0.1%). V is TRBV29-1 and J is TRBJ1-2, with D tentatively TRBD1 (6 bases). Looked up from germline, CDR1 is SQVTM and CDR2 is ANQGSEA. V lost 6 bases to trimming and J lost 6 bases, with 14 bases between them. The CDR3 runs to 12 residues. Written as DNA, the CDR3 is TGCAGCGTCGCCATGTCAGGGGATGGCTACACCTTC. Its translation is CSVAMSGDGYTF.